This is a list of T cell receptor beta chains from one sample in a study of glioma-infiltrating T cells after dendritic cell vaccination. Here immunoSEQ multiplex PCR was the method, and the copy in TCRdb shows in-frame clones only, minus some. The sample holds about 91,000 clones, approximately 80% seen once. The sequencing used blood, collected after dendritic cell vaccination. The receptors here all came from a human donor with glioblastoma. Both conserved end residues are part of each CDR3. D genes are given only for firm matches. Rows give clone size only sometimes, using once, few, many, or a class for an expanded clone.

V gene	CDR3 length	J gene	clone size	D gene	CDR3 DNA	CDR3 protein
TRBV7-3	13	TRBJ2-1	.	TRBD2	TGTGCCAGCAGCCCTCGAGGGCGGGAGGGCCAGTTCTTC	CASSPRGREGQFF
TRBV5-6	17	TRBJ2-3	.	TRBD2	TGTGCCAGCTCCCCGCTAGCGGGAGAGGTGAGGGCAGATACGCAGTATTTT	CASSPLAGEVRADTQYF
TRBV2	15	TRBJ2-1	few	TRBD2	TGTGCCAGCAGCGTTATAGCGGGGGTTGAAAATGAGCAGTTCTTC	CASSVIAGVENEQFF
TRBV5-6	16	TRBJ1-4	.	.	TGTGCCAGCAGCTTGGGGTTCAGGGGCCGGGATGAAAAACTGTTTTTT	CASSLGFRGRDEKLFF
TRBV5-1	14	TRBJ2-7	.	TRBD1	TGCGCCAGCAGCGCTGGGACAGTTCTCTACGAGCAGTACTTC	CASSAGTVLYEQYF
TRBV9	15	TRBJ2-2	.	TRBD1	TGTGCCAGCAGCTACGGACAGGGGGTCACCGGGGAGCTGTTTTTT	CASSYGQGVTGELFF
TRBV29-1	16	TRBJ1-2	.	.	TGCAGCGTTGAAGATTATGGCACAGGGCAGTCTTATGGCTACACCTTC	CSVEDYGTGQSYGYTF
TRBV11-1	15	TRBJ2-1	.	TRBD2	TGTGCCAGCGGACCCAAAGCGGGGGGGAGTAATGAGCAGTTCTTC	CASGPKAGGSNEQFF
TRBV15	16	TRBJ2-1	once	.	TGTGCCACCAGCAGAGACGGGCAGGGCCTCGGGGGTGAGCAGTTCTTC	CATSRDGQGLGGEQFF
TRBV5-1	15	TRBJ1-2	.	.	TGCGCCAGCAGCTTGGCCAGGAGGGAGTCTGGCGGCTACACCTTC	CASSLARRESGGYTF
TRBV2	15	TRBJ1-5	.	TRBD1	TGTGCCAGCAGTGACGGGACAGGGATAGGTCAGCCCCAGCATTTT	CASSDGTGIGQPQHF
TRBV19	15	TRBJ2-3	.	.	TGTGCCAGTAGAGCCCGGGACACCCACACAGATACGCAGTATTTT	CASRARDTHTDTQYF
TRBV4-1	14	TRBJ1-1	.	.	TGCGCCAGCAGCCAAGTAACGGTGAACACTGAAGCTTTCTTT	CASSQVTVNTEAFF
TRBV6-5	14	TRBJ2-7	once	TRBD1	TGTGCCAGCAGCACCACAGGGGGGACCTACGAGCAGTACTTC	CASSTTGGTYEQYF
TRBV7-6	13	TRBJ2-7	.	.	TGTGCCAGCAGCTTGATGTTAGCGAGCGAGCAGTACTTC	CASSLMLASEQYF
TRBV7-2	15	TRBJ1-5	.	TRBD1	TGTGCCAGCAGCTACGGACAGGGTGGGGGGGGGCCCCAGCATTTT	CASSYGQGGGGPQHF
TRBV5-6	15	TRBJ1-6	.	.	TGTGCCAGCAGCTGGAGAGGACAGTATGATTCACCCCTCCACTTT	CASSWRGQYDSPLHF
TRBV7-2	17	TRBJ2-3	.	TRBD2	TGTGCCAGCAGCAACAATCCTAGCGGGGGGAGCACAGATACGCAGTATTTT	CASSNNPSGGSTDTQYF
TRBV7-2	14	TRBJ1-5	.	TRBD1	TGTGCCAGCAGTCGTGACAGGGGCAATCAGCCCCAGCATTTT	CASSRDRGNQPQHF
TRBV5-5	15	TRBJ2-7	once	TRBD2	TGTGCCAGCAGCCCGGCGGGGGGACTTACCTACGAGCAGTACTTC	CASSPAGGLTYEQYF
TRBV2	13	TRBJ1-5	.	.	TGTGCCAGCAGCGGACTAGGAGGTCAGCCCCAGCATTTT	CASSGLGGQPQHF
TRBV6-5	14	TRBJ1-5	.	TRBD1	TGTGCCAGCAGTAATAGGGACAGGGGTGGACCCCAGCATTTT	CASSNRDRGGPQHF
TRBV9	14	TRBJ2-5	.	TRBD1	TGTGCCAGCAGCGCTGGACAGGGTCGGGAGACCCAGTACTTC	CASSAGQGRETQYF
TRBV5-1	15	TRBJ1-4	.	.	TGCGCCAGCAGCATCGGGGGGAAGGCTAATGAAAAACTGTTTTTT	CASSIGGKANEKLFF
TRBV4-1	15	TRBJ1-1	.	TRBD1	TGCGCCAGCAGCCCGGACAGGGGAGGTAGCACTGAAGCTTTCTTT	CASSPDRGGSTEAFF
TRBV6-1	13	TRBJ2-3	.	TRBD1	TGTGCCACTAACCGACAGGGCGCAGATACGCAGTATTTT	CATNRQGADTQYF
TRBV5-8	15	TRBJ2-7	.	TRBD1	TGTGCCAGCAGCTTAGACAGGGGGCGCTTATACGAGCAGTACTTC	CASSLDRGRLYEQYF
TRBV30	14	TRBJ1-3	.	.	TGTGCCTGGGAACAGCTTAGCTCTGGAAACACCATATATTTT	CAWEQLSSGNTIYF
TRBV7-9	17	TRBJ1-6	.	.	TGTGCCAGCAGCTTAGAGCTCGGGACACGGTTTAATTCACCCCTCCACTTT	CASSLELGTRFNSPLHF
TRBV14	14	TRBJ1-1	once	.	TGTGCCAGCAGCGCTGGACAGTTGAACACTGAAGCTTTCTTT	CASSAGQLNTEAFF
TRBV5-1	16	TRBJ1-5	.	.	TGCGCCAGCAGCTCCGGGGGTCGGGGGTCGGGACAGCCCCAGCATTTT	CASSSGGRGSGQPQHF
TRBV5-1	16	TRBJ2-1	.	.	TGCGCCAGCAGCTCCGCGGCCAGGGCCCTTTACAATGAGCAGTTCTTC	CASSSAARALYNEQFF